This T cell receptor (beta chain) was retrieved from a study of naive CD8 T cells in extremely preterm neonates (dated by TCRdb to between 2016 and 2019). Concerning the study at large: The abstract gives the adult participants' age range as 25-50 years, whereas the methods give 20-50 years. Sorted naive CD8+ T cells from four age groups (extremely preterm neonates, term neonates, young children and adults) were used in the study to compare TCRbeta CDR3 repertoires. The investigation overall reported the following: Compared with the older groups, preterm CDR3s were shorter and closer to germline, carrying fewer N additions and showing less junctional trimming. As limitations, the authors pointed to a small sample size and variable productive template counts among preterm samples. The proportion of shared CDR3 nucleotide sequences was higher in preterm neonates (2.7%) than in term neonates (roughly 0.4%), young children (0.03%) and adults (about 0.01%). Prospective longitudinal studies of preterm and term neonates were called for by the authors so that T cell development could be tracked within individuals. Significantly lower iChao1 richness than in all other age groups (p < 0.05) and an even clone distribution were observed in preterm neonates, indicating a less rich repertoire.

Peripheral blood was donated by five healthy children aged about 15-56 months undergoing elective routine surgery and by five healthy nonsmoking adults. Healthy nonsmokers aged about 20-55 years, with a median age of 39 years, were used as adult controls. A FACSAria III cell sorter was used to sort live, Annexin V-negative naive CD8+ T cells (CD3+CD8+CD45RA+CCR7+). Between roughly 20,000 and 100,000 naive CD8+ T cells were sorted per sample. Ficoll-Paque density gradient centrifugation was used to isolate mononuclear cells from diluted blood. Mononuclear cells were cryopreserved in about 10% DMSO with around 90% FBS and stored long term at -150°C before sorting. After thawing, cells were stained with Annexin V along with antibodies against CD3, CD8, CCR7 and CD45RA. The DNeasy Blood and Tissue Kit was used to extract genomic DNA from snap-frozen pellets of sorted cells. Concerning this clone: The target of this receptor is not known. Base quality data are lacking; no much larger clone is found one base away.

A two-step, bias-controlled multiplex PCR was used to amplify TCRbeta CDR3 regions from genomic DNA. The multiplex PCR used primers specific for every TRBV and TRBJ gene segment. The immunoSEQ Assay was used to generate TCRbeta repertoire data. From the authors' description of their analysis: To merge closely related sequences, reads went through filtering and clustering using a relative-frequency ratio and a modified nearest-neighbor algorithm. The V, D and J gene assignments for CDR3 sequences were based on IMGT annotation. Template counts were quantified against synthetic TCR CDR3 analog sequences and normalized for PCR amplification bias. Only unique productive sequences, that is, in-frame CDR3 sequences lacking stop codons, were included in the analyses. The immunoSEQ Analyzer software was used to compute clonality, defined as 1 minus Pielou's evenness, and iChao1 richness. Depending on the Shapiro-Wilk normality results, either Student's t-test or a non-parametric test was run in JMP for statistical testing. In TCRdb, the immuneACCESS table is reduced to in-frame sequences with V and J assigned. These tables do not hold every clone; where another copy was compared, an unresolved V gene accounts for under half, and the others remain unexplained. D and trimming were read from the DNA, whereas the V and J calls and clone size are those reported in that table. Across this sample there are about 5,000 clones, with about 97% seen only once. 0.65% to 0.95% of the sample rests with the top ten.

In the germline V gene, CDR1 corresponds to ENHRY and CDR2 to SYGVKD. Trimming leaves V shorter by 4 bases and J shorter by 0 bases, with the junction holding 6 bases beyond the gene matches. Inclusive of the bounding cysteine and phenylalanine, the CDR3 is 15 residues long. Just the 45-base CDR3 DNA is kept, in frame starting at base 1. The sequenced sample was naive CD8+ T cells from blood. The TCR comes from a human donor in good health. Rearrangement joined TRBV10-3 to TRBJ2-7; TRBD1 matches 7 bases in the middle. The CDR3: CAISVPTGVSYEQYF. The DNA sequence reads TGTGCCATCAGTGTACCAACAGGGGTCTCCTACGAGCAGTACTTC.